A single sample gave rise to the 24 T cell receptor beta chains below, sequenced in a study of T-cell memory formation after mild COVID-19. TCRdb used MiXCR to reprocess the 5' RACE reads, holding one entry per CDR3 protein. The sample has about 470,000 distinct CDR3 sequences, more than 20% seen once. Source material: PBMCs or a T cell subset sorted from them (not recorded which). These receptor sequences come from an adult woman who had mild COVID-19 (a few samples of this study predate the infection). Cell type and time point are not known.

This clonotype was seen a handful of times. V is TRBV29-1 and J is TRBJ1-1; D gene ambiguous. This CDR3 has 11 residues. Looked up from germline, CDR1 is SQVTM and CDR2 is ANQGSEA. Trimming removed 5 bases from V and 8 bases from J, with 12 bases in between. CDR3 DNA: TGCAGCGTTACCCCGGCTATAGAAGCTTTCTTT. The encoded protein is CSVTPAIEAFF.

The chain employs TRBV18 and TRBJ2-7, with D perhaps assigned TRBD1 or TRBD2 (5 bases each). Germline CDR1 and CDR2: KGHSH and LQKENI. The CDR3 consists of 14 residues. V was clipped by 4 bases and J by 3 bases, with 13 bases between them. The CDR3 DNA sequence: TGTGCCAGCTCACTGGGGACGGTCGTCTACGAGCAGTACTTC. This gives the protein CASSLGTVVYEQYF.

The CDR3: CASSSLGGAADTQYF. CDR3 nucleotides: TGTGCCAGCAGCTCCTTAGGGGGAGCGGCAGATACGCAGTATTTT. This rearrangement joins TRBV6-6 to TRBJ2-3; D may be TRBD1 (6 bases). Trimming stripped 6 bases from V and 4 bases from J, with 17 bases between. Germline V gene data show CDR1 as MNHNY and CDR2 as SVGAGI (reference sequence). This CDR3 is built from 15 residues.

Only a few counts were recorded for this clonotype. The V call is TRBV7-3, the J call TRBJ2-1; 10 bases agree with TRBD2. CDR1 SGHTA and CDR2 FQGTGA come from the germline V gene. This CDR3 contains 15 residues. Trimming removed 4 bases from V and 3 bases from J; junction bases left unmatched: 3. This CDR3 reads CASSSTSGDYNEQFF. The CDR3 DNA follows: TGTGCCAGCAGCTCAACTAGCGGGGACTACAATGAGCAGTTCTTC.

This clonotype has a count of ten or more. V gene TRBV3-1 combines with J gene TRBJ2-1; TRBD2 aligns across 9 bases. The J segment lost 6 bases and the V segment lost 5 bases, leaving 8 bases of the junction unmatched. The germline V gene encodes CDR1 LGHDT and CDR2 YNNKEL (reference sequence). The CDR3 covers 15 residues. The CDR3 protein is CASSITGTSSNEQFF. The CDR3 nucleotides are TGTGCCAGCAGCATTACCGGGACTAGCAGCAATGAGCAGTTCTTC.

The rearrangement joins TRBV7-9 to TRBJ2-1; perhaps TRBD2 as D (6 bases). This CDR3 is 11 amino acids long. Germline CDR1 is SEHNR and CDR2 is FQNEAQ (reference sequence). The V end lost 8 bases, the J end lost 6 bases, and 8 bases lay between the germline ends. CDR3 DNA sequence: TGTGCCAGCCAGCGGGCCAATGAGCAGTTCTTC. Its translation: CASQRANEQFF.

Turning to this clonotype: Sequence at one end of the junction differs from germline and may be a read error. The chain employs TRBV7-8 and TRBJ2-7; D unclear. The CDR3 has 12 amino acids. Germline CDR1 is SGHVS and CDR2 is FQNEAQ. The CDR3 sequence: CASSFYSHEQYF. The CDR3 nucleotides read TGTGCCAGCAGCTTCTACTCCCACGAGCAGTACTTC. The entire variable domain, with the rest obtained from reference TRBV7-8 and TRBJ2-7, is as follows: GAGVSQSPRYKVAKRGQDVALRCDPISGHVSLFWYQQALGQGPEFLTYFQNEAQLDKSGLPSDRFFAERPEGSVSTLKIQRTQQEDSAVYLCASSFYSHEQYFGPGTRLTVT.

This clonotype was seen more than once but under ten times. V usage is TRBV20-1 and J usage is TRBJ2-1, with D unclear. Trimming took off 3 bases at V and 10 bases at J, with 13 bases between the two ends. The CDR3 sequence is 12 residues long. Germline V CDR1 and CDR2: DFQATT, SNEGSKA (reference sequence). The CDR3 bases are TGCAGTGCTAGGGGCCCTAGTTTCGAGCAGTTCTTC. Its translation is CSARGPSFEQFF.

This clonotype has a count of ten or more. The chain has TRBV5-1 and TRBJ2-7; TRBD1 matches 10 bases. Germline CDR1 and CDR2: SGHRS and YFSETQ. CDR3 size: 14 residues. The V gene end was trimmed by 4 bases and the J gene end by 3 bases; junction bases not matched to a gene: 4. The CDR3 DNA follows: TGCGCCAGCAGCGAGGACAGGGGGGGCTACGAGCAGTACTTC. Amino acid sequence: CASSEDRGGYEQYF.

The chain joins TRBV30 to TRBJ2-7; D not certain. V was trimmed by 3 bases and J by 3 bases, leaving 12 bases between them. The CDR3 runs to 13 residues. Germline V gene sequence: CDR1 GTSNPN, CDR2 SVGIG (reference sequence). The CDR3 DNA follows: TGTGCCTGGAGCTACGGTGGGCGCTACGAGCAGTACTTC. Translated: CAWSYGGRYEQYF.

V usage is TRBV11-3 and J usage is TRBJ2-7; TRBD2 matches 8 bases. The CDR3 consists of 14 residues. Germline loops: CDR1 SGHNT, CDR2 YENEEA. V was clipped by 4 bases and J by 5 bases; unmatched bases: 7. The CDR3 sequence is CASSSLAERNEQYF. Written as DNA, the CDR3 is TGTGCCAGCAGCTCACTAGCGGAGAGGAACGAGCAGTACTTC.

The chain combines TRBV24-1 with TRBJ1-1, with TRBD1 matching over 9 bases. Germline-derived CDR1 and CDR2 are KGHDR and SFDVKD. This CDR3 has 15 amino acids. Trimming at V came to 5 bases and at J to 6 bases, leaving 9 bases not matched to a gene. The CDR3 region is CATSGGGQGIPEAFF. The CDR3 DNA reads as TGTGCCACCAGTGGGGGGGGACAGGGAATCCCTGAAGCTTTCTTT.

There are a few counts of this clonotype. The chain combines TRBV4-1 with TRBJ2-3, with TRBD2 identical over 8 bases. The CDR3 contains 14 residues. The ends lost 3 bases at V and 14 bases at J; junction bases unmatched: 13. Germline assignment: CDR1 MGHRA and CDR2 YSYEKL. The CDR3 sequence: CASSHLSGTRLRYF. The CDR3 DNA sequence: TGCGCCAGCAGCCATCTCTCCGGGACTAGACTCCGGTATTTT.

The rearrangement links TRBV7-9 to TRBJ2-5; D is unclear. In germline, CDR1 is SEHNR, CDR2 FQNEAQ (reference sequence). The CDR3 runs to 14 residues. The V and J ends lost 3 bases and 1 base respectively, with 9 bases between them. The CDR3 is CASSFSGVQETQYF. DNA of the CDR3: TGTGCCAGCAGCTTTTCTGGGGTCCAAGAGACCCAGTACTTC.

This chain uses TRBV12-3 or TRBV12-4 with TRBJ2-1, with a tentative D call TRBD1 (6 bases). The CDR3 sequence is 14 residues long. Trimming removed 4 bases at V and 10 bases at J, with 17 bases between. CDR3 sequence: CASSWTRDTTEQFF. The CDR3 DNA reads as TGTGCCAGCAGTTGGACCAGGGACACGACCGAGCAGTTCTTC.

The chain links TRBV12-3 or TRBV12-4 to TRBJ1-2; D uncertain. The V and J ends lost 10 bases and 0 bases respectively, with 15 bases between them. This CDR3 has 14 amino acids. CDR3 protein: CATTPGIANYGYTF. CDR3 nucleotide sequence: TGTGCCACCACCCCAGGAATAGCTAACTATGGCTACACCTTC.

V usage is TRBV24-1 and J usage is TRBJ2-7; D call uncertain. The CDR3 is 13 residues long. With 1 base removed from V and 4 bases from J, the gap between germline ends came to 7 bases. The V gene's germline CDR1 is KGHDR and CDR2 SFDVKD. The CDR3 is CATSDLPWYEQYF. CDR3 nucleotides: TGTGCCACCAGTGATTTACCCTGGTACGAGCAGTACTTC.

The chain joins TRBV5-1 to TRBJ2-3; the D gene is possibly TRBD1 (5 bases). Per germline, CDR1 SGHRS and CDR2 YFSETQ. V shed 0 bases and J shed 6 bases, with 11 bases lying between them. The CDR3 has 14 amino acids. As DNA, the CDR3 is TGCGCCAGCAGCTTGGCCAAGGGGTTCGATACGCAGTATTTT. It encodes CASSLAKGFDTQYF.

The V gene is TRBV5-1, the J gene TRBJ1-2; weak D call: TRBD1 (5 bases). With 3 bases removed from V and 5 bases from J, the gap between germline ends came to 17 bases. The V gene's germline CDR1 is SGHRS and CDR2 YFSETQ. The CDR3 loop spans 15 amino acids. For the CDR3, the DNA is TGCGCCAGCAGCTCGGACCCCGGGACCGCATATGGCTACACCTTC. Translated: CASSSDPGTAYGYTF.

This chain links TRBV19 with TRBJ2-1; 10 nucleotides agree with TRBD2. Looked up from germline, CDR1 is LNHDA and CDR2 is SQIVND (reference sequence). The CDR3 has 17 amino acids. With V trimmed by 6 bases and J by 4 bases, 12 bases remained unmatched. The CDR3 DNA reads TGTGCCAGTAGCCTCCCCCTAGGACTAGCGGATTACAATGAGCAGTTCTTC. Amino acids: CASSLPLGLADYNEQFF.

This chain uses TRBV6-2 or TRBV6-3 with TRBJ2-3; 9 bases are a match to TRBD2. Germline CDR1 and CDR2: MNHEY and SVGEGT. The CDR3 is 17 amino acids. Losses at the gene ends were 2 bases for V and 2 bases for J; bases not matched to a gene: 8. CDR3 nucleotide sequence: TGTGCCAGCAGTTACCCGGTAGCGGGGGCGTACACAGATACGCAGTATTTT. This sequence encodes CASSYPVAGAYTDTQYF.

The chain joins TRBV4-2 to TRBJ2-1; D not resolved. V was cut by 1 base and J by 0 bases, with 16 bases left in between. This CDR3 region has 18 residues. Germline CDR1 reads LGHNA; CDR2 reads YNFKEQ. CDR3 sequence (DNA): TGTGCCAGCAGCCAAGTATTTCCTGCCACGAGCTCCTACAATGAGCAGTTCTTC. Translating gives CASSQVFPATSSYNEQFF.

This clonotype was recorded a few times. This chain's CDR3 is CASSQRGSGNTIYF. In DNA form, the CDR3 reads TGTGCCAGCAGCCAACGGGGGTCCGGAAACACCATATATTTT. J is TRBJ1-3 and V is TRBV3-1, with a tentative D call TRBD1 (5 bases). The germline gives CDR1 LGHDT, CDR2 YNNKEL (reference sequence). Trimming took 2 bases from V and 4 from J, leaving 9 bases between them. The CDR3 is 14 residues long. The variable domain in full, completed from reference TRBV3-1 and TRBJ1-3, reads DTAVSQTPKYLVTQMGNDKSIKCEQNLGHDTMYWYKQDSKKFLKIMFSYNNKELIINETVPNRFSPKSPDKAHLNLHINSLELGDSAVYFCASSQRGSGNTIYFGEGSWLTVV.

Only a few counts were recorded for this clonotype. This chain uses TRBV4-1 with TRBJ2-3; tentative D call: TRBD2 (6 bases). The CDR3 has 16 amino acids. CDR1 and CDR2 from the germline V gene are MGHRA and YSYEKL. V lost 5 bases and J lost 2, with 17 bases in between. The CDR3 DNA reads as TGCGCCAGCAGCTACCCGGGACTGAAGCCCACAGATACGCAGTATTTT. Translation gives CASSYPGLKPTDTQYF.